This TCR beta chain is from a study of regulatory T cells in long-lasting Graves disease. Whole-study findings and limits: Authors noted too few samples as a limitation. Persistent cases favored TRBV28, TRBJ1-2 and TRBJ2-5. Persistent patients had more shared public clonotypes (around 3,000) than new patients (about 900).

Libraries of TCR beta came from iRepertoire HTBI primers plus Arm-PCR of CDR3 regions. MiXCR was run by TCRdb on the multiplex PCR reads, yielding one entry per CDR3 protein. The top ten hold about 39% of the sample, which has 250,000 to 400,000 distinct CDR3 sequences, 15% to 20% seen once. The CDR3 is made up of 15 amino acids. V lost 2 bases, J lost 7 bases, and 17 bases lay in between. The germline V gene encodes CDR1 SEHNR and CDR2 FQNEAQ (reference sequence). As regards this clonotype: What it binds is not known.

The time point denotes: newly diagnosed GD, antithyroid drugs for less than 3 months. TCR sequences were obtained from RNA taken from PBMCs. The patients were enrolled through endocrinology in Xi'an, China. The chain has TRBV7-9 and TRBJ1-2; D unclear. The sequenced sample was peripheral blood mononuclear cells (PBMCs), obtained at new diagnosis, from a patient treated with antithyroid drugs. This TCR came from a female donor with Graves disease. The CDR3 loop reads CASSLPSSKTSGYTF. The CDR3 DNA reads TGTGCCAGCAGCTTACCATCGTCGAAGACTAGTGGCTACACCTTC. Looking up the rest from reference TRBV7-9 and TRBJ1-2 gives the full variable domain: DTGVSQNPRHKITKRGQNVTFRCDPISEHNRLYWYRQTLGQGPEFLTYFQNEAQLEKSRLLSDRFSAERPKGSFSTLEIQRTEQGDSAMYLCASSLPSSKTSGYTFGSGTRLTVV.